The clone carrying this T cell receptor beta chain showed up just a few times. The antigen is unknown. All of the isolated RNA was reverse transcribed, so expressed TCRB transcripts were sequenced. Produced via immunoSEQ multiplex PCR; TCRdb's table is partial and in-frame only. This sample has about 900,000 clones; 15% to 20% occur once, and the top ten carry around 0.02%. The entry originates in a study of beta chain features in type 1 diabetes. Study-level findings and limits: Using cDNA template may skew counts toward highly expressing activated cells. Compared with healthy donors, patients appeared to share more similar naive, central memory and regulatory TCRB repertoires.

The sample was naive CD4+ T cells from blood. This sequence originates from a woman between 18 and 29 years old in good health.

The CDR3 coding sequence is TGTGCCAGTACGTCCTCGCGGGGCCCCTCGGATGAGCAGTTCTTC. Amino acids: CASTSSRGPSDEQFF. The rearrangement uses TRBV6-5 and TRBJ2-1, with a weak D call TRBD2 (6 bases). Trimming shortened V by 9 bases and J by 8 bases, and 23 bases separated the two germline ends. Germline assignment: CDR1 MNHEY and CDR2 SVGAGI. The CDR3 spans 15 residues.